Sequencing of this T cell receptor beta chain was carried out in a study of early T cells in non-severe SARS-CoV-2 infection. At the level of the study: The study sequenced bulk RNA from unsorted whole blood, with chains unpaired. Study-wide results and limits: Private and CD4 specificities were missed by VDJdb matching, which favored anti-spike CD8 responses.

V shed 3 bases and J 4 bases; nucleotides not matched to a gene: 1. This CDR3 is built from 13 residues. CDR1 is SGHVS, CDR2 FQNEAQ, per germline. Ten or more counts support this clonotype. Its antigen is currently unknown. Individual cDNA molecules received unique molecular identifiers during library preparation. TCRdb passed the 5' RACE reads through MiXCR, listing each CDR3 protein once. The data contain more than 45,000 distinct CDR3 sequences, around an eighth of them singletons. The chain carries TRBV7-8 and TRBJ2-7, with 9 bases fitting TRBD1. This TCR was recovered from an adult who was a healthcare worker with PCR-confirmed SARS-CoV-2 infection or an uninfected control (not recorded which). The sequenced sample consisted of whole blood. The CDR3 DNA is TGTGCCAGCAGCTTTGACAGGGGGTACGAGCAGTACTTC. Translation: CASSFDRGYEQYF.